Listed here are 29 T cell receptor beta chains from one sample, sequenced in a study of blood T cell repertoires in COVID-19. This table comes from immunoSEQ multiplex PCR, and its TCRdb copy is limited to in-frame clones, with some not included. The data hold 180,000 or so clones, with roughly 85% observed a single time. The source material was peripheral blood. All receptors derive from a man in his sixties with acute or convalescent COVID-19.

This clone has more than one count but fewer than ten. The V gene is TRBV6-5, the J gene TRBJ1-1; D not resolved. Germline V gives CDR1 MNHEY, CDR2 SVGAGI. The CDR3 runs to 14 residues. The V end lost 7 bases, the J end lost 1 base, and 13 bases lay between the germline ends. The CDR3 loop is CASKVIAGNTEAFF. The CDR3 DNA reads as TGTGCCAGCAAGGTCATCGCGGGGAACACTGAAGCTTTCTTT.

The rearrangement links TRBV5-1 to TRBJ1-2; D may be TRBD1 (5 bases). Germline V gene data show CDR1 as SGHRS and CDR2 as YFSETQ. CDR3 length equals 16 residues. Trimming took 4 bases from V and 3 from J, leaving 19 bases between them. The CDR3 region is CASSPAAGSWDYGYTF. CDR3 sequence (DNA): TGCGCCAGCAGCCCCGCAGCAGGGTCTTGGGACTATGGCTACACCTTC. The full variable domain, its missing parts supplied by reference TRBV5-1 and TRBJ1-2, is KAGVTQTPRYLIKTRGQQVTLSCSPISGHRSVSWYQQTPGQGLQFLFEYFSETQRNKGNFPGRFSGRQFSNSRSEMNVSTLELGDSALYLCASSPAAGSWDYGYTFGSGTRLTVV.

This clone appeared a single time. The chain is built from TRBV27 and TRBJ1-2; D uncertain. Germline-derived CDR1 and CDR2 are MNHEY and SMNVEV (reference sequence). Trimming removed 2 bases at V and 0 bases at J, with 10 bases between. This CDR3 is 15 amino acids long. CDR3 residues: CASSLTRTANYGYTF. The CDR3 DNA is TGTGCCAGCAGTTTAACTAGGACCGCTAACTATGGCTACACCTTC.

CDR3 sequence: CASSLGSGVSGNTIYF. The CDR3 DNA reads as TGTGCCAGCAGCTTGGGGTCAGGGGTCTCTGGAAACACCATATATTTT. This chain links TRBV5-6 with TRBJ1-3; possible D gene TRBD1, 6 bases. The CDR3 has 16 amino acids. Trimming stripped 0 bases from V and 0 bases from J, with 10 bases between. The V gene's germline CDR1 is SGHDT and CDR2 YYEEEE.

The chain carries TRBV30 and TRBJ1-1, with D hard to call. Between the trimmed V and J ends, which lost 0 bases and 4 bases, there was a span of 9 bases. Germline V lookup: CDR1 GTSNPN, CDR2 SVGIG (reference sequence). The CDR3 runs 13 residues. CDR3 region: CAWSVRWSTEAFF. The CDR3 DNA reads TGTGCCTGGAGTGTACGTTGGAGCACTGAAGCTTTCTTT.

This chain uses TRBV25-1 with TRBJ2-7; 7 bases match TRBD2. V was pared by 0 bases and J by 6 bases, with 8 bases of the junction left unmatched. CDR1 is MGHDK, CDR2 SYGVNS, per germline. The CDR3 length is 15 residues. CDR3 nucleotides: TGTGCCAGCAGTGAATACGCCCAGCGGGACTCCGAGCAGTACTTC. This translates into CASSEYAQRDSEQYF.

The J gene is TRBJ1-1, the V gene TRBV11-3; 9 bases line up with TRBD1. Germline V lookup: CDR1 SGHNT, CDR2 YENEEA. Losses at the gene ends were 1 base for V and 1 base for J; bases not matched to a gene: 1. This CDR3 comprises 15 residues. The CDR3 reads CASSLGQGENTEAFF. The CDR3 DNA sequence: TGTGCCAGCAGCTTAGGACAGGGGGAGAACACTGAAGCTTTCTTT.

This clone was counted only a few times. This chain connects TRBV18 to TRBJ2-7, with a tentative D call TRBD1 (5 bases). Germline V gene sequence: CDR1 KGHSH, CDR2 LQKENI. The CDR3 loop spans 15 amino acids. The V gene lost 3 bases and the J gene lost 7 bases, with 19 bases spanning the gap. This chain's CDR3 is CASSPPARVKEEQYF. The DNA of the CDR3 is TGTGCCAGCTCACCTCCCGCCAGGGTAAAGGAAGAGCAGTACTTC.

V usage is TRBV28 and J usage is TRBJ2-7; 13 positions match TRBD2. J gave up 3 bases and V 6 bases, and 11 bases lay outside the gene matches. The CDR3 runs 17 residues. Looked up from germline, CDR1 is MDHEN and CDR2 is SYDVKM. The CDR3 DNA follows: TGTGCCAGCAGATCTCTTCGAGGGACTAGCGGGGACTACGAGCAGTACTTC. Its protein product is CASRSLRGTSGDYEQYF.

The chain recombines TRBV27 with TRBJ1-1; the D gene is possibly TRBD1 (5 bases). Per the germline V gene, CDR1 is MNHEY and CDR2 is SMNVEV (reference sequence). This CDR3 is built from 12 residues. V was pared by 3 bases and J by 8 bases, with 10 bases between. DNA of the CDR3: TGTGCCAGCAGTTTCTTAGGACAAGAAGCTTTCTTT. This translates into CASSFLGQEAFF.

The chain carries TRBV28 and TRBJ2-1, with TRBD2 identical over 7 bases. Trimming cost V 6 bases and J 3 bases; bases outside gene matches: 8. Germline V gene data show CDR1 as MDHEN and CDR2 as SYDVKM. This CDR3 is 15 amino acids long. The CDR3 DNA is TGTGCCAGCAGCTCCGGGACTACCCGCTACAATGAGCAGTTCTTC. This sequence encodes CASSSGTTRYNEQFF.

The chain carries TRBV24-1 and TRBJ1-2, with D perhaps matching TRBD1 (5 bases). Trimming stripped 4 bases from V and 5 bases from J, with 13 bases between. Looked up from germline, CDR1 is KGHDR and CDR2 is SFDVKD. The CDR3 has 14 residues. CDR3 sequence: CATSDPTEVYGYTF. For the CDR3, the DNA is TGTGCCACCAGTGACCCGACAGAGGTGTATGGCTACACCTTC.

Only a few counts were recorded for this clone. The chain links TRBV4-1 to TRBJ2-3; D may be TRBD2 (6 bases). The CDR3 consists of 17 residues. Germline-derived CDR1 and CDR2 are MGHRA and YSYEKL. V gave up 3 bases and J gave up 2 bases, with 18 bases separating them. DNA for the CDR3: TGCGCCAGCAGCCAGGGACTCCTGACCCGTACCACAGATACGCAGTATTTT. Translated: CASSQGLLTRTTDTQYF.

The chain is built from TRBV27 and TRBJ1-6; a weak D match, TRBD1 (5 bases). Trimming took off 1 base at V and 7 bases at J, with 11 bases between the two ends. Germline V gene sequence: CDR1 MNHEY, CDR2 SMNVEV (reference sequence). The CDR3 has 15 amino acids. The CDR3 protein is CASSLLAQGNSPLHF. CDR3 DNA: TGTGCCAGCAGTTTATTGGCGCAGGGCAATTCACCCCTCCACTTT.

The chain carries TRBV9 and TRBJ2-1, with 10 positions matching TRBD2. CDR3 length: 14 residues. The germline V gene encodes CDR1 SGDLS and CDR2 YYNGEE. V was clipped by 8 bases and J by 4 bases; unmatched bases: 6. CDR3 nucleotides: TGTGCCAGTTCCGGGACTAGCGAGTACAATGAGCAGTTCTTC. The encoded protein is CASSGTSEYNEQFF.

This clone was detected a few times. The chain has TRBV18 and TRBJ1-3; 7 positions match TRBD1. CDR1 is KGHSH and CDR2 is LQKENI in the germline V gene. Unmatched junction bases numbered 9, after V lost 4 bases and J lost 6 bases. The CDR3 contains 15 residues. In DNA, the CDR3 is TGTGCCAGCTCACACGGACAGGTCGCCGAAAACACCATATATTTT. Translated, it gives CASSHGQVAENTIYF.

V gene TRBV28 combines with J gene TRBJ2-5; 7 bases are shared with TRBD1. The CDR3 consists of 14 residues. The trim removed 7 bases at V and 5 bases at J, leaving 10 bases unmatched. Germline V lookup: CDR1 MDHEN, CDR2 SYDVKM. The CDR3 sequence is CASTPGQPSETQYF. In nucleotides, the CDR3 is TGTGCCAGCACCCCGGGACAGCCTTCGGAGACCCAGTACTTC.

This clone was recorded only once. The chain recombines TRBV2 with TRBJ2-2; 11 nucleotides match TRBD1. Trimming removed 6 bases from V and 3 bases from J; junction bases left unmatched: 0. The V gene's germline CDR1 is SNHLY and CDR2 FYNNEI. This CDR3 has 14 residues. The CDR3 region has the DNA TGTGCCAGCAGGGGACAGGGGGACACCGGGGAGCTGTTTTTT. Translated, it gives CASRGQGDTGELFF. The entire variable domain, with the rest obtained from reference TRBV2 and TRBJ2-2, is as follows: EPEVTQTPSHQVTQMGQEVILRCVPISNHLYFYWYRQILGQKVEFLVSFYNNEISEKSEIFDDQFSVERPDGSNFTLKIRSTKLEDSAMYFCASRGQGDTGELFFGEGSRLTVL.

The V call is TRBV7-8, the J call TRBJ1-2, with 10 bases aligning to TRBD1. The ends lost 5 bases at V and 7 bases at J; junction bases unmatched: 4. CDR3 size: 13 residues. Germline V gene lookup returns CDR1 SGHVS and CDR2 FQNEAQ. The DNA of the CDR3 is TGTGCCAGCAGCCGGGACAGGGGTAGTGGCTACACCTTC. Translated, it gives CASSRDRGSGYTF. Full variable domain (outside the CDR3, taken from reference TRBV7-8 and TRBJ1-2): GAGVSQSPRYKVAKRGQDVALRCDPISGHVSLFWYQQALGQGPEFLTYFQNEAQLDKSGLPSDRFFAERPEGSVSTLKIQRTQQEDSAVYLCASSRDRGSGYTFGSGTRLTVV.

A few counts support this clone. The chain joins TRBV7-2 to TRBJ2-7; 7 nucleotides match TRBD1. This CDR3 comprises 13 residues. With V trimmed by 6 bases and J by 5 bases, 7 bases remained unmatched. Germline CDR1 reads SGHTA; CDR2 reads FQGNSA. CDR3 in amino acids: CASRTGLQHEQYF. In DNA, the CDR3 is TGTGCCAGCAGGACAGGGTTGCAACACGAGCAGTACTTC.

The gene calls are TRBV19 and TRBJ1-1; weak D call: TRBD1 (5 bases). CDR1 and CDR2 (germline): LNHDA, SQIVND (reference sequence). V dropped 2 bases and J dropped 4 bases, with 17 bases sitting between them. This CDR3 has 16 residues. The CDR3 DNA reads TGTGCCAGTAGTATATTCTCAGGGCAGCAAAGCACTGAAGCTTTCTTT. It codes for CASSIFSGQQSTEAFF.

This clone was found a few times. The chain recombines TRBV10-3 with TRBJ2-1; 9 positions match TRBD2. The germline CDR1 and CDR2 sequences are ENHRY and SYGVKD. The CDR3 sequence is 16 residues long. J gave up 0 bases and V 1 base, and 1 base lay outside the gene matches. The CDR3 is CAISEFSGSSYNEQFF. The DNA for the CDR3 is TGTGCCATCAGTGAGTTTAGCGGGAGCTCCTACAATGAGCAGTTCTTC.

V and J are TRBV5-1 and TRBJ1-5; 7 bases fit TRBD1. The ends lost 7 bases at V and 1 base at J; junction bases unmatched: 8. The CDR3 spans 15 residues. Germline values: CDR1 SGHRS, CDR2 YFSETQ. CDR3 loop: CASGRSGQSNQPQHF. Here the CDR3 DNA reads TGCGCCAGCGGACGATCGGGACAGAGCAATCAGCCCCAGCATTTT.

The chain uses TRBV7-8 and TRBJ1-3; 8 positions agree with TRBD1. CDR1 and CDR2 from the germline V gene are SGHVS and FQNEAQ. With 3 bases clipped from V and 0 bases from J, the junction kept 10 bases outside the gene matches. The length of the CDR3 is 18 residues. CDR3 protein: CASSFGQGGLFSGNTIYF. DNA for the CDR3: TGTGCCAGCAGCTTCGGACAGGGAGGCCTTTTCTCTGGAAACACCATATATTTT.

The chain joins TRBV18 to TRBJ1-3; D call uncertain. V gave up 0 bases and J gave up 3 bases, with 9 bases separating them. CDR3 length: 15 amino acids. Germline V gene sequence: CDR1 KGHSH, CDR2 LQKENI. Written as DNA, the CDR3 is TGTGCCAGCTCACCACCATACCAGATTGGAAACACCATATATTTT. Residues: CASSPPYQIGNTIYF.

This chain joins TRBV5-4 and TRBJ1-3; 9 bases align to TRBD1. The trim removed 7 bases at V and 8 bases at J, leaving 7 bases unmatched. The CDR3 consists of 13 residues. Germline CDR1 is SGHNT and CDR2 is YYREEE (reference sequence). The CDR3 DNA sequence: TGTGCCAGCGGCACAGGGGGCAGAGACACCATATATTTT. Its protein is CASGTGGRDTIYF.

In this sample, this clone turned up once. The J gene is TRBJ1-5, the V gene TRBV7-2; tentative D call: TRBD1 (6 bases). This CDR3 has 16 residues. The V and J ends lost 5 bases and 2 bases respectively, with 16 bases between them. Germline V lookup: CDR1 SGHTA, CDR2 FQGNSA. Here the CDR3 DNA reads TGTGCCAGCAGCCTAGGACAGCCACCAGGCAATCAGCCCCAGCATTTT. This sequence encodes CASSLGQPPGNQPQHF.

The rearrangement joins TRBV6-6 to TRBJ2-7, with TRBD1 matching over 10 bases. V gave up 6 bases and J gave up 6 bases; unmatched junction bases: 8. The V gene's germline CDR1 is MNHNY and CDR2 SVGAGI (reference sequence). The CDR3 extends over 14 amino acids. Written as DNA, the CDR3 is TGTGCCAGCAGGGCGACAGGGGGCAAGGGCGAGCAGTACTTC. It encodes CASRATGGKGEQYF.

This sequence joins TRBV5-1 and TRBJ1-3; D unresolved. Looked up from germline, CDR1 is SGHRS and CDR2 is YFSETQ. The V gene lost 1 base and the J gene lost 0 bases, with 8 bases spanning the gap. This CDR3 is built from 15 residues. CDR3 nucleotide sequence: TGCGCCAGCAGCTTGTCTATTTACTCTGGAAACACCATATATTTT. Translation gives CASSLSIYSGNTIYF.